A selection of T cell receptor beta chains follows, all from one sample in a study of cytomegalovirus exposure and HLA in healthy donors. Repertoires were generated with immunoSEQ multiplex PCR, while TCRdb's copy carries only in-frame clones and drops some. The repertoire holds around 220,000 clones, with 88% as singletons. Sequencing was performed on PBMCs. The source is a woman under 30 in good health and CMV-seronegative. Each CDR3 is given with its conserved first and last residue. D genes are given only for firm matches. Rows give clone size only sometimes, using once, few, many, or a class for an expanded clone.

clone size,J gene,V gene,D gene,CDR3 protein,CDR3 DNA
-,TRBJ2-7,TRBV9,TRBD1,CASSVGQGASYEQYF,TGTGCCAGCAGCGTAGGTCAGGGGGCCTCCTACGAGCAGTACTTC
-,TRBJ1-2,TRBV28,TRBD1,CASTPTGHYGYTF,TGTGCAAGCACCCCGACAGGGCACTATGGCTACACCTTC
-,TRBJ1-3,TRBV6-5,-,CASSSEGLGNTIYF,TGTGCCAGCAGTTCGGAGGGTCTTGGAAACACCATATATTTT
-,TRBJ2-1,TRBV7-2,-,CASRGWEYNEQFF,TGTGCCAGCAGGGGATGGGAGTACAATGAGCAGTTCTTC
-,TRBJ2-1,TRBV5-1,TRBD2,CASSLPLADNEQFF,TGCGCCAGCAGCTTGCCACTAGCGGACAATGAGCAGTTCTTC
-,TRBJ1-2,TRBV5-6,-,CASSLDPTGYTF,TGTGCCAGCAGCTTGGACCCTACGGGCTACACCTTC
-,TRBJ2-1,TRBV6-1,TRBD2,CASAPSGRSYNEQFF,TGTGCCAGCGCCCCTAGCGGGAGATCCTACAATGAGCAGTTCTTC
-,TRBJ1-5,TRBV19,TRBD1,CASSQGANQPQHF,TGTGCCAGTAGCCAGGGGGCCAATCAGCCCCAGCATTTT
-,TRBJ1-2,TRBV12-5,TRBD1,CASGPNRQGRGGYTF,TGTGCTAGTGGTCCGAACCGACAGGGGAGGGGTGGCTACACCTTC
-,TRBJ2-6,TRBV9,-,CASSVVSNVLTF,TGTGCCAGTAGCGTAGTATCCAACGTCCTGACTTTC
-,TRBJ1-1,TRBV18,-,CASSPLPLTGLNTEAFF,TGTGCCAGCTCACCATTGCCGCTGACAGGATTGAACACTGAAGCTTTCTTT
-,TRBJ2-3,TRBV9,TRBD2,CASSAYDGGRITDTQYF,TGTGCCAGCAGCGCATACGACGGGGGGAGGATCACAGATACGCAGTATTTT
-,TRBJ1-4,TRBV6-5,-,CASSYSTGGSEKLFF,TGTGCCAGCAGTTACTCGACGGGGGGTAGTGAAAAACTGTTTTTT
-,TRBJ2-5,TRBV11-3,TRBD2,CASSFGRLAGQETQYF,TGTGCCAGCAGCTTTGGTCGGCTAGCGGGACAAGAGACCCAGTACTTC
-,TRBJ2-2,TRBV5-6,TRBD1,CASSLGDRVVTGELFF,TGTGCCAGCAGCTTGGGGGACAGAGTCGTTACCGGGGAGCTGTTTTTT
-,TRBJ1-2,TRBV28,-,CASSPPRTRSGYTF,TGTGCCAGCAGTCCACCGAGGACACGCTCTGGCTACACCTTC
-,TRBJ2-1,TRBV4-1,TRBD2,CASSQEWGRTSGNEQFF,TGCGCCAGCAGCCAAGAATGGGGACGGACTAGCGGCAATGAGCAGTTCTTC
once,TRBJ2-3,TRBV5-1,-,CASSLGYRAMDTQYF,TGCGCCAGCAGCTTGGGTTACAGGGCAATGGATACGCAGTATTTT
-,TRBJ2-3,TRBV11-2,TRBD2,CASSFTSGVLTDTQYF,TGTGCCAGCAGCTTCACTAGCGGGGTTCTCACAGATACGCAGTATTTT
-,TRBJ2-7,TRBV28,-,CASSYYKAYEQYF,TGTGCCAGCAGTTATTACAAAGCCTACGAGCAGTACTTC
-,TRBJ2-1,TRBV5-4,-,CASSLFSSSYNEQFF,TGTGCCAGCAGCTTGTTCTCGAGCTCCTACAATGAGCAGTTCTTC
-,TRBJ1-1,TRBV4-2,TRBD1,CASSHFKGQGVSEAFF,TGTGCCAGCAGCCATTTTAAGGGACAGGGGGTCTCCGAAGCTTTCTTT
-,TRBJ2-7,TRBV7-9,TRBD1,CASSRPGQGPEQYF,TGTGCCAGCAGCAGGCCGGGACAGGGGCCCGAGCAGTACTTC
-,TRBJ2-2,TRBV7-7,-,CASSLTKNTGELFF,TGTGCTAGCAGCTTAACTAAGAATACCGGGGAGCTGTTTTTT
-,TRBJ2-7,TRBV28,-,CASSPPGSYEQYF,TGTGCCAGCAGTCCCCCGGGAAGTTACGAGCAGTACTTC
-,TRBJ1-1,TRBV19,-,CASKSGYTEAFF,TGTGCCAGTAAATCCGGTTACACTGAAGCTTTCTTT
-,TRBJ2-5,TRBV2,TRBD2,CASEGLASETQYF,TGTGCCAGTGAAGGACTAGCGTCCGAGACCCAGTACTTC
-,TRBJ1-1,TRBV28,TRBD1,CASRGTGYTEAFF,TGTGCCAGCAGGGGGACAGGGTACACTGAAGCTTTCTTT
-,TRBJ1-1,TRBV27,TRBD1,CASSTGGDISTEAFF,TGTGCCAGCAGTACAGGGGGCGATATATCCACTGAAGCTTTCTTT
-,TRBJ2-3,TRBV29-1,TRBD2,CSVEGLAGGQGSTDTQYF,TGCAGCGTTGAAGGCCTAGCGGGAGGGCAAGGTAGCACAGATACGCAGTATTTT
-,TRBJ1-5,TRBV19,-,CASAGDPNQPQHF,TGTGCCAGTGCGGGGGATCCCAATCAGCCCCAGCATTTT
once,TRBJ2-1,TRBV29-1,-,CSVLIRVNEQFF,TGCAGCGTATTAATCCGTGTTAATGAGCAGTTCTTC
-,TRBJ2-5,TRBV7-9,TRBD1,CASSLADRSPETQYF,TGTGCCAGCAGCTTAGCGGACAGGTCCCCGGAGACCCAGTACTTC
-,TRBJ2-3,TRBV6-1,TRBD1,CASSEELLRQGKTDTQYF,TGTGCCAGCAGTGAAGAGTTGCTAAGACAGGGGAAAACAGATACGCAGTATTTT
-,TRBJ1-1,TRBV28,-,CASSLYKNTEAFF,TGTGCCAGCAGCTTATACAAGAACACTGAAGCTTTCTTT
-,TRBJ2-1,TRBV7-9,TRBD2,CASSLWAGDGYNEQFF,TGTGCCAGCAGCTTATGGGCGGGAGATGGGTACAATGAGCAGTTCTTC
-,TRBJ2-2,TRBV7-8,-,CASGVGPNTGELFF,TGTGCCAGTGGCGTGGGCCCGAACACCGGGGAGCTGTTTTTT
-,TRBJ2-1,TRBV11-2,TRBD2,CASSSLREGLFF,TGTGCCAGCAGCTCCCTGAGGGAGGGGCTGTTCTTC
-,TRBJ2-3,TRBV9,TRBD2,CASSPQVASGRRWGTDTQYF,TGTGCCAGCAGCCCGCAAGTCGCTAGCGGCCGTCGGTGGGGCACAGATACGCAGTATTTT
-,TRBJ1-1,TRBV5-1,TRBD1,CASSLDTRGRKAFF,TGCGCCAGCAGCTTGGATACCAGGGGGCGAAAAGCTTTCTTT
-,TRBJ2-7,TRBV7-9,TRBD2,CASSLFGKREGYEQYF,TGTGCCAGCAGCTTATTTGGTAAACGGGAGGGCTACGAGCAGTACTTC
-,TRBJ1-1,TRBV30,-,CAWSPAADTEAFF,TGTGCCTGGAGTCCCGCGGCCGACACTGAAGCTTTCTTT
once,TRBJ2-7,TRBV11-2,TRBD1,CASSSGTGDHEQYF,TGTGCCAGCAGTTCAGGGACAGGGGACCACGAGCAGTACTTC
-,TRBJ2-5,TRBV2,-,CASRISGQSRGTQYF,TGTGCCAGCCGAATAAGCGGGCAAAGCCGGGGGACCCAGTACTTC
-,TRBJ2-7,TRBV7-2,TRBD2,CASSPTSGDTYEQYF,TGTGCCAGCAGCCCCACTAGCGGGGATACCTACGAGCAGTACTTC
few,TRBJ1-5,TRBV6-1,-,CASSEGGRWDQPQHF,TGTGCCAGCAGTGAAGGCGGTAGGTGGGATCAGCCCCAGCATTTT
-,TRBJ1-2,TRBV19,-,CASSSVQNGYTF,TGTGCCAGTAGTTCCGTCCAGAATGGCTACACCTTC
-,TRBJ2-3,TRBV27,TRBD2,CASSSGRATDTQYF,TGTGCCAGCAGTAGCGGGAGGGCCACAGATACGCAGTATTTT
-,TRBJ2-1,TRBV11-2,TRBD1,CASHRDRVYNEQFF,TGTGCCAGCCACCGGGACAGAGTATACAATGAGCAGTTCTTC
once,TRBJ2-7,TRBV14,-,CASSQGLAYEQYF,TGTGCCAGCAGCCAAGGACTTGCCTACGAGCAGTACTTC
-,TRBJ2-7,TRBV7-8,-,CASSYPRGEQYF,TGTGCCAGCAGCTACCCAAGGGGGGAGCAGTACTTC